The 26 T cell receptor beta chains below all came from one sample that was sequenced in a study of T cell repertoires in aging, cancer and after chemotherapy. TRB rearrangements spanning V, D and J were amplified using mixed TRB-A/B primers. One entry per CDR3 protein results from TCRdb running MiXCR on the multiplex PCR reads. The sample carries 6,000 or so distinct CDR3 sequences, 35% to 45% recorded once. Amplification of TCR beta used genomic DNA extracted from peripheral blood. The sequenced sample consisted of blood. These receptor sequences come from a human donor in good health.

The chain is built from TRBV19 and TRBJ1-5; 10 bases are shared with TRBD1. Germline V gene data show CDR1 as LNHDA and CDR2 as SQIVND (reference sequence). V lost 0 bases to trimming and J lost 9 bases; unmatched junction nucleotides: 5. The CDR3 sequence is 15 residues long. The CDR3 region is CASSIEDRGPRPQHF. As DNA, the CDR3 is TGTGCCAGTAGTATAGAAGACAGGGGGCCCCGGCCCCAGCATTTT.

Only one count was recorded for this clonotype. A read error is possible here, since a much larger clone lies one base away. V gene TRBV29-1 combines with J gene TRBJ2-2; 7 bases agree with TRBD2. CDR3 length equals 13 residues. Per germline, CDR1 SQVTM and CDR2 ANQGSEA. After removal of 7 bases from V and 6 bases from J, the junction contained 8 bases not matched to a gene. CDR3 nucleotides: TGCAGCGCGGCGCGGGGGAGAGCCGGGGAGCTGTTTTTT. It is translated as CSAARGRAGELFF.

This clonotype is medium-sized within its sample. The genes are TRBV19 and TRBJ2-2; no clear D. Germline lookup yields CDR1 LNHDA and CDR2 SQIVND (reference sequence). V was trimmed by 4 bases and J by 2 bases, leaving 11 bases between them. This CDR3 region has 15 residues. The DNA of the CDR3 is TGTGCCAGTAGTACCCACCCTCCTAACACCGGGGAGCTGTTTTTT. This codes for CASSTHPPNTGELFF. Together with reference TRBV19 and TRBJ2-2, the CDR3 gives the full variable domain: DGGITQSPKYLFRKEGQNVTLSCEQNLNHDAMYWYRQDPGQGLRLIYYSQIVNDFQKGDIAEGYSVSREKKESFPLTVTSAQKNPTAFYLCASSTHPPNTGELFFGEGSRLTVL.

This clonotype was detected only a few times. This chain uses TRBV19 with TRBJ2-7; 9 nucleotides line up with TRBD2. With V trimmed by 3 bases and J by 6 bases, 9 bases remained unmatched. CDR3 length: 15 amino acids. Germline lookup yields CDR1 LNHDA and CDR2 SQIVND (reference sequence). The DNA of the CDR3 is TGTGCCAGTAGTATTCTAGCGGGGCCGCCGTCCGAGCAGTACTTC. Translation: CASSILAGPPSEQYF.

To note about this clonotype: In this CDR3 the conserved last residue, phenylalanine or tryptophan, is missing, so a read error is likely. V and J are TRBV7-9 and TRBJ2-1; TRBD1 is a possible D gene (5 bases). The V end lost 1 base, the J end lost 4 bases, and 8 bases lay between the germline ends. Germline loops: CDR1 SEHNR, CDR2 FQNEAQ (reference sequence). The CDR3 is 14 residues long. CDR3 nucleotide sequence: TGTGCCAGCAGCTTAGAAGGACATTACAATGAGCAGTTCTTA. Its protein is CASSLEGHYNEQFL.

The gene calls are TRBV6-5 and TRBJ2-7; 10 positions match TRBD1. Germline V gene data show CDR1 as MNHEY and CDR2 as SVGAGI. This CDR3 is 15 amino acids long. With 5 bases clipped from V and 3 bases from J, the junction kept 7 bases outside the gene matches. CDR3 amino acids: CASSHLTGGDYEQYF. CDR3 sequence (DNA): TGTGCCAGCAGTCATCTGACAGGGGGCGACTACGAGCAGTACTTC.

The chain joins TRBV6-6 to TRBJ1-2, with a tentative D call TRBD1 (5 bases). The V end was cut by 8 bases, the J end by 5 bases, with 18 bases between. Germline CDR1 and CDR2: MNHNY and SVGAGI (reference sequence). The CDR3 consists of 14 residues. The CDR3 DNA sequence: TGTGCCAGCGACCTGACGGGGGAGGGGTATGGCTACACCTTC. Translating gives CASDLTGEGYGYTF.

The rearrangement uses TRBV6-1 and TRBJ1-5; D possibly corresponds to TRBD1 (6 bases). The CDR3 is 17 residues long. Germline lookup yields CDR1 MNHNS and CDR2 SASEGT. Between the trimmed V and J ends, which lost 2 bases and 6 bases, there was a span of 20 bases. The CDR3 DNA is TGTGCCAGCAGTGAACCCAGGGGAAGCGGATTGGGTCAGCCCCAGCATTTT. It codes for CASSEPRGSGLGQPQHF.

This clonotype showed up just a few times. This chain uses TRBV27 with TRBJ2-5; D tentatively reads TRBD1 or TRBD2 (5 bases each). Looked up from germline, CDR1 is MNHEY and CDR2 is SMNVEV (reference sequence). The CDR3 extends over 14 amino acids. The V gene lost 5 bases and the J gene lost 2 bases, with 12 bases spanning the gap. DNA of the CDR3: TGTGCCAGCAGTCCCTTCTGGGGGCAAGAGACCCAGTACTTC. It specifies CASSPFWGQETQYF.

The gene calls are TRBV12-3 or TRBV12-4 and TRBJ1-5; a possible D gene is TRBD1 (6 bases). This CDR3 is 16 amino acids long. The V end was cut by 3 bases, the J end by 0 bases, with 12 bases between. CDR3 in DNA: TGTGCCAGCAGTTTCAGGGGTCAGGATAGCAATCAGCCCCAGCATTTT. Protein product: CASSFRGQDSNQPQHF.

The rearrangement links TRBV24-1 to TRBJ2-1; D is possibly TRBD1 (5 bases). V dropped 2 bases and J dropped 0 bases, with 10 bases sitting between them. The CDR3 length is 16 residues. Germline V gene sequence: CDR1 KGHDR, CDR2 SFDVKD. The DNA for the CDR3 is TGTGCCACCAGTGATTCTGGGGCTGTCTCCTACAATGAGCAGTTCTTC. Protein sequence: CATSDSGAVSYNEQFF.

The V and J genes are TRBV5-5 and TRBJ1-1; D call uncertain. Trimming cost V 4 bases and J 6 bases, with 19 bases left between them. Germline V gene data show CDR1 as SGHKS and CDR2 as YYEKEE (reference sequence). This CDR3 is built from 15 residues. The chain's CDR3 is CASSPTWTPSSEAFF. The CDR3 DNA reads TGTGCCAGCAGCCCTACCTGGACGCCCTCCTCTGAAGCTTTCTTT.

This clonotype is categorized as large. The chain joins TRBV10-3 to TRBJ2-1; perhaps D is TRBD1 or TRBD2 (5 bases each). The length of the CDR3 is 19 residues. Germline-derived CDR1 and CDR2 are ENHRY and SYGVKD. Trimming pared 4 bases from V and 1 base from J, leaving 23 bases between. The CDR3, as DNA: TGTGCCATCAGTGGAATCCCAGCGGACCTGGGGGTGTCCTACAATGAGCAGTTCTTC. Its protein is CAISGIPADLGVSYNEQFF.

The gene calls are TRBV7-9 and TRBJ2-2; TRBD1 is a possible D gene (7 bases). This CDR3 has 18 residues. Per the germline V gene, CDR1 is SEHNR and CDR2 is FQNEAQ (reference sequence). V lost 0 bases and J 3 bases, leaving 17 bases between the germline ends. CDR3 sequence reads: CASSLASRGAVDTGELFF. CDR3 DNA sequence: TGTGCCAGCAGCTTAGCAAGCAGGGGGGCCGTGGACACCGGGGAGCTGTTTTTT.

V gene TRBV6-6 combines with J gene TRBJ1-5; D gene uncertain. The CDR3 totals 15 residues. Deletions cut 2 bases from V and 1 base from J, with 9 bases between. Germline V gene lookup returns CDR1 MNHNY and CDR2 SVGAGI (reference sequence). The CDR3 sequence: CASSYREPSNQPQHF. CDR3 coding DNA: TGTGCCAGCAGTTACCGGGAGCCCAGCAATCAGCCCCAGCATTTT.

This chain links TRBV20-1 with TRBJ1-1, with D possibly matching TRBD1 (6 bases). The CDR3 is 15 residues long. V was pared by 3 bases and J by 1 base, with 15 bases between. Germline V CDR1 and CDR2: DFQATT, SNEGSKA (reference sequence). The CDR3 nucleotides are TGCAGTGCTAGTGGAGAATCGGGGGCGAACACTGAAGCTTTCTTT. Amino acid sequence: CSASGESGANTEAFF.

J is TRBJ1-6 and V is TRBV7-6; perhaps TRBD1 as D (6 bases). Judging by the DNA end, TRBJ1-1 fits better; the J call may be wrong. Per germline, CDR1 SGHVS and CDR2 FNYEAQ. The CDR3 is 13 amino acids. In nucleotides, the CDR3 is TGTGCCAGCAGCTTAGGGGGGCAGGCGGATGCTTTCTTT. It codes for CASSLGGQADAFF.

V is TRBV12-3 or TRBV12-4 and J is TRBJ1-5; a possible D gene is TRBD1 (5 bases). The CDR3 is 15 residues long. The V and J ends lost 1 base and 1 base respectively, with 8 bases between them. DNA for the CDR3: TGTGCCAGCAGTTTAGGAGGGGCGAGCAATCAGCCCCAGCATTTT. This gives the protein CASSLGGASNQPQHF.

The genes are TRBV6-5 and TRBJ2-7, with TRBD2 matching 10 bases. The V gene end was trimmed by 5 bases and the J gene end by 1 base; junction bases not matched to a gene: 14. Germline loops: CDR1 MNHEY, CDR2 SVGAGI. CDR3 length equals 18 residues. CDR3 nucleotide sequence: TGTGCCAGCAGTGAAACGGCTAGCGGGAGTGCTATGTCCTACGAGCAGTACTTC. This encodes CASSETASGSAMSYEQYF.

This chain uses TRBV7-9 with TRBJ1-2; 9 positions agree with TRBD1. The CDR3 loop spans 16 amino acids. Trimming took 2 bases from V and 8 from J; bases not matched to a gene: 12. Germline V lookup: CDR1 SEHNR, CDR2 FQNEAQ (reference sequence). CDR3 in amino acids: CASSLSSGQGLGGYTF. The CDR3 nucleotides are TGTGCCAGCAGCTTAAGCTCGGGACAGGGTCTCGGGGGCTACACCTTC.

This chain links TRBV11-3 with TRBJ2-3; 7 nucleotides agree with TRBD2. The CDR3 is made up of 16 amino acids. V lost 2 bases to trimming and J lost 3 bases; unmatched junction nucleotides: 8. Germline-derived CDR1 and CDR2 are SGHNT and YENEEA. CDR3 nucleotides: TGTGCCAGCAGCTTAAACCGGGGGGAGGTGACAGATACGCAGTATTTT. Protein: CASSLNRGEVTDTQYF.

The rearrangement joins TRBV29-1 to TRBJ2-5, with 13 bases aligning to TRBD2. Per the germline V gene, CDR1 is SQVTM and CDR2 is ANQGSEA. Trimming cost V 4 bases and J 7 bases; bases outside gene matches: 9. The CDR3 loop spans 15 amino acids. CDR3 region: CSVGPGLAGVGTQYF. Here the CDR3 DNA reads TGCAGCGTTGGACCCGGACTAGCGGGAGTGGGGACCCAGTACTTC.

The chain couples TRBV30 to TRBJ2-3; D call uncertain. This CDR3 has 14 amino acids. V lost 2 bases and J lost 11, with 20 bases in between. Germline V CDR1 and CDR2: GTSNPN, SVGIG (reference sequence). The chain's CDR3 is CAWSRNDLTPRQYF. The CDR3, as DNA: TGTGCCTGGAGTCGTAACGACCTAACCCCTAGGCAGTATTTT. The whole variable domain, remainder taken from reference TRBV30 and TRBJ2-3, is SQTIHQWPATLVQPVGSPLSLECTVEGTSNPNLYWYRQAAGRGLQLLFYSVGIGQISSEVPQNLSASRPQDRQFILSSKKLLLSDSGFYLCAWSRNDLTPRQYFGPGTRLTVL.

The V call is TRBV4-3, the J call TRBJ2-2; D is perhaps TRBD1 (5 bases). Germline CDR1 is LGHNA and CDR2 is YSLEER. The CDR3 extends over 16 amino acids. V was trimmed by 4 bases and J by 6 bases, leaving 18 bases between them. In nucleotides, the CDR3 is TGCGCCAGCAGCCGGGAAATCGGCAGGGCGGCCGGGGAGCTGTTTTTT. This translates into CASSREIGRAAGELFF.

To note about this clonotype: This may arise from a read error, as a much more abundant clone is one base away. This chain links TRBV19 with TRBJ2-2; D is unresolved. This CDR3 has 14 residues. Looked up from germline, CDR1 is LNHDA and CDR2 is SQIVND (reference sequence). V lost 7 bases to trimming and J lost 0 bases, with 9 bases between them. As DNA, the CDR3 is TGTGCCAGTATCACCTCCGCGAACACCGGGGAGCTGTTTTTT. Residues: CASITSANTGELFF.

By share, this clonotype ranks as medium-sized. The CDR3 DNA follows: TGTGCCAGCACCAGGGGAGGTGGCACAGATACGCAGTATTTT. This translates into CASTRGGGTDTQYF. The V call is TRBV7-6, the J call TRBJ2-3; the D gene could be TRBD1 or TRBD2 (6 bases each). Trimming took off 7 bases at V and 1 base at J, with 12 bases between the two ends. Germline V gene lookup returns CDR1 SGHVS and CDR2 FNYEAQ. The CDR3 runs 14 residues.